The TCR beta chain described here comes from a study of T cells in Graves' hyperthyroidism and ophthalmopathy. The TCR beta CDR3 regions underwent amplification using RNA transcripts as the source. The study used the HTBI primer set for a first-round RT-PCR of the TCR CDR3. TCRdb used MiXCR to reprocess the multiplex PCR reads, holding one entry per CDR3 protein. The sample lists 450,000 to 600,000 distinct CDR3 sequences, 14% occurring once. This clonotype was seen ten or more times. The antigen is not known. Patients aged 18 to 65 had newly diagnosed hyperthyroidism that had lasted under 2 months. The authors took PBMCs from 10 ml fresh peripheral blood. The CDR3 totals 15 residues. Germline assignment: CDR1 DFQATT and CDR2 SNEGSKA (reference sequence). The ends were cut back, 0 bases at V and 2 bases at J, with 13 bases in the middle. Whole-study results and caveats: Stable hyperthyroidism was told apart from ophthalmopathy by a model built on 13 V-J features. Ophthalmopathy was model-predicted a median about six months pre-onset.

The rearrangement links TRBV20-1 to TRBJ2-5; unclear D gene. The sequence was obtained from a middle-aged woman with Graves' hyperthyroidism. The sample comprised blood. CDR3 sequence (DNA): TGCAGTGCTAGAGATGGCTCGAGCGCGCAAGAGACCCAGTACTTC. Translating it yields CSARDGSSAQETQYF.